A selection of T cell receptor beta chains follows, all from one sample in a study of spatial heterogeneity in lung cancer. Via MiXCR, TCRdb re-called the 5' RACE reads, giving one row per CDR3 protein. The data show tens of thousands of distinct CDR3 sequences, about 8.2% seen once. Specimen: PBMCs, collected at follow-up. The receptors derive from a female donor with early-stage non-small cell lung cancer. The CDR3 runs from the conserved cysteine through the conserved F or W. A D gene is named only where the DNA matches it firmly. The size of a clone is reported for some rows only, either as once, few or many, or as a class for expanded clones.

V	J	size	D	DNA	CDR3
TRBV30	TRBJ2-7	many	.	TGTGCCTGGAGTGGATCTGCCTACGAGCAGTACTTC	CAWSGSAYEQYF
TRBV20-1	TRBJ2-2	many	.	TGCAGTGCTAGACAGGCCCTTAACACCGGGGAGCTGTTTTTT	CSARQALNTGELFF
TRBV10-3	TRBJ2-1	many	TRBD2	TGTGCCATCAACCAGCGGGAGGAAAATGAGCAGTTCTTC	CAINQREENEQFF
TRBV12-3/TRBV12-4	TRBJ2-7	few	.	TGTGCCAGCAGTTTCAGGGACTTCTACGAGCAGTACTTC	CASSFRDFYEQYF
TRBV5-4	TRBJ1-6	many	.	TGTGCCAGCAGCTTGTCGACAACGGATTCACCCCTCCACTTT	CASSLSTTDSPLHF
TRBV19	TRBJ1-1	many	.	TGTGCCAGTAGCCCCTCGGGGGCAGTGAACACTGAAGCTTTCTTT	CASSPSGAVNTEAFF
TRBV6-6	TRBJ2-6	many	.	TGTGCCAGCAGTTACTCCGGCAGCTCTGGGGCCAACGTCCTGACTTTC	CASSYSGSSGANVLTF
TRBV2	TRBJ2-4	many	TRBD2	TGTGCCAGCAGTGCTCGGGCTAGCGGAGAAGAAAACATTCAGTACTTC	CASSARASGEENIQYF
TRBV5-1	TRBJ2-7	many	.	TGCGCCAGCAGCTCTTTAGGACAGACGGACGAGCAGTACTTC	CASSSLGQTDEQYF
TRBV28	TRBJ1-2	many	.	TGTGCCAGCAGTTTAGAATTTAACTATGGCTACACCTTC	CASSLEFNYGYTF
TRBV12-3/TRBV12-4	TRBJ1-5	many	.	TGTGCCAGCAGTTTACAGGGCAGCGCTGATCAGCCCCAGCATTTT	CASSLQGSADQPQHF
TRBV20-1	TRBJ2-7	many	.	TGCAGTGCTAGATCTCCTCTGGGGGCTAAGCGGGAGCAGTACTTC	CSARSPLGAKREQYF
TRBV6-5	TRBJ2-5	many	.	TGTGCCAGCAGTCCCCCGGGAAGTACGGGGGAGACCCAGTACTTC	CASSPPGSTGETQYF
TRBV5-1	TRBJ2-3	.	TRBD2	TGCGCCAGCAGCTTGGAGGTAGCGGGGGAATCCGGCACAGATACGCAGTATTTT	CASSLEVAGESGTDTQYF
TRBV13	TRBJ2-1	.	.	TGTGCCAGCAGTCTTAAGGGTCTTTCCCCCTCCTACAATGAGCAGTTCTTC	CASSLKGLSPSYNEQFF
TRBV28	TRBJ2-3	.	TRBD2	TGTGCCAGCAGTTTAAGCCCGGGACTAGCAAGAGATACGCAGTATTTT	CASSLSPGLARDTQYF
TRBV6-5	TRBJ2-7	.	.	TGTGCCAGCAGTTACGCGGAGGGCTACGAGCAGTACTTC	CASSYAEGYEQYF
TRBV30	TRBJ2-7	.	.	TGTGCCTGGGTTGAGCGGGACAACTACGAGCAGTACTTC	CAWVERDNYEQYF
TRBV5-1	TRBJ2-1	many	TRBD2	TGCGCCAGCAGCCCACCAACTAGCGCCTCTACCAATGAGCAGTTCTTC	CASSPPTSASTNEQFF
TRBV6-5	TRBJ1-2	few	.	TGTGCCAGCAGTTACAGGGGGACCGATGGCTACACCTTC	CASSYRGTDGYTF
TRBV2	TRBJ2-4	many	.	TGTGCCAGCAGTGTCAGGTCTATTCAGTACTTC	CASSVRSIQYF
TRBV3-1	TRBJ2-7	many	.	TGTGCCAGCAGCCAAGATCCCGGGCGGAGGAACGAGCAGTACTTC	CASSQDPGRRNEQYF
TRBV3-1	TRBJ2-7	.	.	TGTGCCAGCAGCGAGGACGCAAACTCCTACGAGCAGTACTTC	CASSEDANSYEQYF
TRBV5-1	TRBJ2-2	.	.	TGCGCCAGCAGCGGGGAATTCAGCGGGGAGCTGTTTTTT	CASSGEFSGELFF
TRBV7-8	TRBJ2-5	few	.	TGTGCCAGCAGCCAAGCGAGTCCGACCGGGGAGACCCAGTACTTC	CASSQASPTGETQYF
TRBV11-2	TRBJ2-1	many	TRBD2	TGTGCCAGCGGACTAGCGGGCAGATACAATGAGCAGTTCTTC	CASGLAGRYNEQFF
TRBV3-1	TRBJ2-5	many	.	TGTGCCAGCGCTCGAGAGACCCAGTACTTC	CASARETQYF
TRBV29-1	TRBJ2-2	.	TRBD1	TGCAGCGCGGACAGGGGGCCGGGGGAGCTGTTTTTT	CSADRGPGELFF
TRBV7-3	TRBJ2-6	.	TRBD1	TGTGCCAGCAGCCCAACCGGACAGGGAGTACCTGGGGCCAACGTCCTGACTTTC	CASSPTGQGVPGANVLTF
TRBV6-5	TRBJ1-6	.	.	TGTGCCAGCAAGGTTACGGCGGCTTATTCACCCCTCCACTTT	CASKVTAAYSPLHF
TRBV19	TRBJ1-2	many	.	TGTGCCAGTAGTAGCCTTGGGGAGAGGGGTTCCTATGGCTACACCTTC	CASSSLGERGSYGYTF
TRBV2	TRBJ2-7	many	TRBD2	TGTGCCAGCAGTGACGGGGTAGCGGGTCGTAACGAGCAGTACTTC	CASSDGVAGRNEQYF
TRBV7-9	TRBJ2-5	.	TRBD2	TGTGCCAGCAGCTTCTCGACTAGCGGGAGGGACCAAGAGACCCAGTACTTC	CASSFSTSGRDQETQYF
TRBV10-3	TRBJ1-5	.	.	TGTGCCATCAGTGCGACAGAATTTAGCAATCAGCCCCAGCATTTT	CAISATEFSNQPQHF
TRBV18	TRBJ2-1	many	TRBD2	TGTGCCAGCTCACCGGATACGGGACTAGCAAGGAATGAGCAGTTCTTC	CASSPDTGLARNEQFF
TRBV7-9	TRBJ1-4	many	TRBD1	TGTGCCAGCAGTAGACAGGGGGCGACTGAAAAACTGTTTTTT	CASSRQGATEKLFF
TRBV7-8	TRBJ1-3	many	.	TGTGCCAGCAGCTTAGACCTGGGAAACACCATATATTTT	CASSLDLGNTIYF
TRBV15	TRBJ1-3	many	.	TGTGCCACCAGCAGCGGATACCAGGGAAACACCATATATTTT	CATSSGYQGNTIYF
TRBV4-2	TRBJ2-1	few	TRBD2	TGTGCCAGCAGCCAAGCCACTAGCGCCTCCTACAATGAGCAGTTCTTC	CASSQATSASYNEQFF